The entry below gives a single TCR beta chain sequence along with its context. What it binds is unknown. This sample was taken from a study of CD4 T cells in relation to SARS-CoV-2 and coronaviruses. In the study overall: After around 10 days of antigen culture, PBMC TCR beta CDR3s were sequenced. Negative control cultures got HIV-1 Nef peptides or no peptide. Crossreactive spike epitopes shared across donors were mapped to their HLA restriction.

Sequencing was performed with immunoSEQ multiplex PCR; in TCRdb, only in-frame clones are kept and a portion is missing. Of some 20,000 clones listed, about 80% are singletons. Unexposed donor CD4+ T cells date from about 2011-2018, before the COVID-19 pandemic. After ten to eleven days of culture, CD4+ T cells were isolated. Testing used SARS-CoV-2 S/N and four cold-coronavirus spikes on unexposed-donor CD4+ T cells, cells permitting. The CDR3 has 16 residues. Trimming removed 4 bases from V and 4 bases from J; junction bases left unmatched: 14. Germline V gene lookup returns CDR1 SGHNT and CDR2 YYREEE (reference sequence).

Material for sequencing was CD4+ T cells from PBMCs, cultured in vitro. This rearrangement joins TRBV5-4 to TRBJ2-7, with 7 bases fitting TRBD2. The sequence derives from a human donor in good health. CDR3 nucleotide sequence: TGTGCCAGCAGCACCCCGTCGGGGCGGGAGACGTACGAGCAGTACTTC. Protein sequence: CASSTPSGRETYEQYF.